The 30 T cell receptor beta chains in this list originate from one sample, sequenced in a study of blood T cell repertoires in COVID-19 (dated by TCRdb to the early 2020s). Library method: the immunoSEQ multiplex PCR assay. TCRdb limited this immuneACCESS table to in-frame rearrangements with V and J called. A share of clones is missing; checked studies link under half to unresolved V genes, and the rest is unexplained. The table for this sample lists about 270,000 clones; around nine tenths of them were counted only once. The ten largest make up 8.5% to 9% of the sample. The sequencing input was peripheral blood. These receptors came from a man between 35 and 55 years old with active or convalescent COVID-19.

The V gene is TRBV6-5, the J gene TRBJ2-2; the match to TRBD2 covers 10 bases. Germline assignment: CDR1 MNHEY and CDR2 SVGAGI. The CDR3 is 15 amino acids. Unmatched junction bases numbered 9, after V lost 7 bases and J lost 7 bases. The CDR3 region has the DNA TGTGCCAGCACGAGGCTAGCGGGAGATGTCGGGGAGCTGTTTTTT. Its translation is CASTRLAGDVGELFF.

The CDR3 DNA reads TGTGCCAGCAGCCGGACTGAGAACACTGAAGCTTTCTTT. It encodes CASSRTENTEAFF. The rearrangement uses TRBV13 and TRBJ1-1; no clear D. The CDR3 runs 13 residues. Per the germline V gene, CDR1 is PRHDT and CDR2 is FYEKMQ (reference sequence). Trimming left V 5 bases short and J 1 base short, with 8 bases between.

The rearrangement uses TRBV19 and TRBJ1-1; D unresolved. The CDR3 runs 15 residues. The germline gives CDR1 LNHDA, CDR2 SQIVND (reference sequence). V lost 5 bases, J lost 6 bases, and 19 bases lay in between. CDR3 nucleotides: TGTGCCAGTAGTCCCGTGAGTATCCTATCCCCTGAAGCTTTCTTT. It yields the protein CASSPVSILSPEAFF.

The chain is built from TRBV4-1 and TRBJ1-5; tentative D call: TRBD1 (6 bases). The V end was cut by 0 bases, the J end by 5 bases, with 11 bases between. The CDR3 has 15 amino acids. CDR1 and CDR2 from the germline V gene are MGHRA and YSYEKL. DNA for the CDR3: TGCGCCAGCAGCCAAGAGGACAGAACGTATCAGCCCCAGCATTTT. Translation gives CASSQEDRTYQPQHF.

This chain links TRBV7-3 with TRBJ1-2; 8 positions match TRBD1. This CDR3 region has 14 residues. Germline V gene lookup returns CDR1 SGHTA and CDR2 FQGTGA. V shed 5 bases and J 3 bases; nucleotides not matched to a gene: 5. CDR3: CASSKGQGDYGYTF. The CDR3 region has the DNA TGTGCCAGCAGCAAAGGACAGGGTGACTATGGCTACACCTTC. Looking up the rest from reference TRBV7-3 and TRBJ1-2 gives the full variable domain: GAGVSQTPSNKVTEKGKYVELRCDPISGHTALYWYRQSLGQGPEFLIYFQGTGAADDSGLPNDRFFAVRPEGSVSTLKIQRTERGDSAVYLCASSKGQGDYGYTFGSGTRLTVV.

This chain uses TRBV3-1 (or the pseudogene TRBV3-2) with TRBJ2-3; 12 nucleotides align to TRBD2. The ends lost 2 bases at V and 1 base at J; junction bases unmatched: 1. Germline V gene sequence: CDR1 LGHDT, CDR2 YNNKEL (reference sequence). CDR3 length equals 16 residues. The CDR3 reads CASSQRLAGGTDTQYF. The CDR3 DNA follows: TGTGCCAGCAGCCAAAGACTAGCGGGGGGCACAGATACGCAGTATTTT.

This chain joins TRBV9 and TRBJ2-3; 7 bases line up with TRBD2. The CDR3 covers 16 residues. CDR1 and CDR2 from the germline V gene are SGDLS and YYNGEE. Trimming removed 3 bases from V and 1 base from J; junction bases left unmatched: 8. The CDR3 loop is CASSAEAGVGTDTQYF. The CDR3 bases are TGTGCCAGCAGCGCTGAGGCGGGGGTCGGCACAGATACGCAGTATTTT.

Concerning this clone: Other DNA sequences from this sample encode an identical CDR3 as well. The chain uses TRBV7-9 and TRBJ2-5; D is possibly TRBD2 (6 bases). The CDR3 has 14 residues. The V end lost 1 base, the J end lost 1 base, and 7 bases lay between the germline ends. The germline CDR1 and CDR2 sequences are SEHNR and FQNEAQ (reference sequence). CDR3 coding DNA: TGTGCCAGCAGCTTAGTGGGGGGCCAAGAGACCCAGTACTTC. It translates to CASSLVGGQETQYF.

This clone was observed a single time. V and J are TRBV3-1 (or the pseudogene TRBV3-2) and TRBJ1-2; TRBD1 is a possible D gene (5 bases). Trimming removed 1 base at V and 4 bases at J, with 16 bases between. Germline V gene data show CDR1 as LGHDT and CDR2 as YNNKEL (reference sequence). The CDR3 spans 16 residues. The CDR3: CASSQGLKGIGYGYTF. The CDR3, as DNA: TGTGCCAGCAGCCAAGGATTGAAGGGGATAGGCTATGGCTACACCTTC.

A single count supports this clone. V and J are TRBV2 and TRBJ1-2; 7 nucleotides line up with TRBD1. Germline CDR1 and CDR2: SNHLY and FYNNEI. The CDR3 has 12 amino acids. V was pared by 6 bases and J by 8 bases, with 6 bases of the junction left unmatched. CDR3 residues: CASRGTVSGYTF. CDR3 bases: TGTGCCAGCAGGGGGACAGTTTCCGGCTACACCTTC.

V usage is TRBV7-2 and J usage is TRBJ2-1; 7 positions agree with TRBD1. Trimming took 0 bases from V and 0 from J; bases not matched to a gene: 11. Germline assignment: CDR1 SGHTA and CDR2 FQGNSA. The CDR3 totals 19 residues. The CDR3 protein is CASSLAPSPGGSSYNEQFF. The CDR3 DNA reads TGTGCCAGCAGCTTAGCCCCATCCCCAGGGGGAAGCTCCTACAATGAGCAGTTCTTC.

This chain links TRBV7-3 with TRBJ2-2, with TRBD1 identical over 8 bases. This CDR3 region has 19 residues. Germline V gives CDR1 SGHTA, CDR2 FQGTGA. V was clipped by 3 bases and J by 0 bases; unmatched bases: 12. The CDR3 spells CASSFSGTGRLTNTGELFF. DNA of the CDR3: TGTGCCAGCAGCTTCTCCGGGACAGGACGTTTAACGAACACCGGGGAGCTGTTTTTT.

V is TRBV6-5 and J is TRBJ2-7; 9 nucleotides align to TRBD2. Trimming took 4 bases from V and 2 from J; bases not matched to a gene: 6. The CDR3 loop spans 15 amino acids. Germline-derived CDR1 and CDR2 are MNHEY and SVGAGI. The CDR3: CASSFELAGTYEQYF. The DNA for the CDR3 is TGTGCCAGCAGTTTCGAACTAGCGGGTACCTACGAGCAGTACTTC.

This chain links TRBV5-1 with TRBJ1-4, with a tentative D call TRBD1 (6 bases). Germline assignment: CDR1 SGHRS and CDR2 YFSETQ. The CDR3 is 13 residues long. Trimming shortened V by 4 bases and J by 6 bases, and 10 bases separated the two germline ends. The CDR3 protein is CASSPTGYEKLFF. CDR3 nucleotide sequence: TGCGCCAGCAGCCCGACAGGATATGAAAAACTGTTTTTT.

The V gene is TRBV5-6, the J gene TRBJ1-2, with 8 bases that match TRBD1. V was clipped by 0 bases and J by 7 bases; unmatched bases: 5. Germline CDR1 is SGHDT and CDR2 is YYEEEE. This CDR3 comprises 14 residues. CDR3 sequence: CASSLARDRSGYTF. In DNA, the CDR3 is TGTGCCAGCAGCTTGGCCAGGGACAGGTCTGGCTACACCTTC. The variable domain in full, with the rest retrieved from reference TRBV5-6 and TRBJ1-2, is DAGVTQSPTHLIKTRGQQVTLRCSPKSGHDTVSWYQQALGQGPQFIFQYYEEEERQRGNFPDRFSGHQFPNYSSELNVNALLLGDSALYLCASSLARDRSGYTFGSGTRLTVV.

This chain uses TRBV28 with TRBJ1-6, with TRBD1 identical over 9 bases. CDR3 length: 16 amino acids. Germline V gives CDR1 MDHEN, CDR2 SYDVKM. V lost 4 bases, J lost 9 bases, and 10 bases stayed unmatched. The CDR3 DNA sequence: TGTGCCAGCAGTTCCAGCGCCGGGACAGGGCTTTCACCCCTCCACTTT. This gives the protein CASSSSAGTGLSPLHF.

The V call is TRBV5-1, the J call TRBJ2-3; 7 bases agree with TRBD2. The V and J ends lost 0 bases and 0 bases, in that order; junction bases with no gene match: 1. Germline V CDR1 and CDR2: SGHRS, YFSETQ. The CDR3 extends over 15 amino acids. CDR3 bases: TGCGCCAGCAGCTTGGGGGGACTAAGCACAGATACGCAGTATTTT. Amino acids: CASSLGGLSTDTQYF.

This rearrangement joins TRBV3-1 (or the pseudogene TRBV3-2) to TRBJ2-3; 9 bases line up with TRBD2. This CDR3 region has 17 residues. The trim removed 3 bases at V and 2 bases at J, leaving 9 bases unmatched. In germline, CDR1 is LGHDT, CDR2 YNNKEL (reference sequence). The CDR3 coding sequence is TGTGCCAGCAGCCATTCCTCTAGCGGGACTACCACAGATACGCAGTATTTT. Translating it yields CASSHSSSGTTTDTQYF.

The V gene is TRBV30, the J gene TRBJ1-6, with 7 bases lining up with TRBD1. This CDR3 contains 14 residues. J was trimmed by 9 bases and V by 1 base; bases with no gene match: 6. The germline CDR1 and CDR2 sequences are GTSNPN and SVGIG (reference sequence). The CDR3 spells CAWSGQGGISPLHF. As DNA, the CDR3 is TGTGCCTGGAGTGGACAGGGCGGAATTTCACCCCTCCACTTT.

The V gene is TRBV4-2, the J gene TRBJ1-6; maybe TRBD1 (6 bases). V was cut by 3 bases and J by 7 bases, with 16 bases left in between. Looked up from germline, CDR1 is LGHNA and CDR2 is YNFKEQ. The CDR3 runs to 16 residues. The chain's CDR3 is CASSQDETGENSPLHF. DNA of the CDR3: TGTGCCAGCAGCCAGGACGAGACAGGTGAAAATTCACCCCTCCACTTT.

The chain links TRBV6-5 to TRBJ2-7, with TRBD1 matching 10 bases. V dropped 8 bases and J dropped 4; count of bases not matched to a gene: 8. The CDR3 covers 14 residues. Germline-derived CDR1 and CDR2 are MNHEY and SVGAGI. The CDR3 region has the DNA TGTGCCAGCCGAGGACAGGGGGGATTGTACGAGCAGTACTTC. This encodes CASRGQGGLYEQYF.

The CDR3, as DNA: TGTGCCAGCTTCCAGAACAATGAGCAGTTCTTC. Its translation is CASFQNNEQFF. J is TRBJ2-1 and V is TRBV28; D is ambiguous. The CDR3 extends over 11 amino acids. Trimming removed 8 bases from V and 5 bases from J, with 7 bases in between. Per the germline V gene, CDR1 is MDHEN and CDR2 is SYDVKM. Filled out from reference TRBV28 and TRBJ2-1, the complete variable domain reads DVKVTQSSRYLVKRTGEKVFLECVQDMDHENMFWYRQDPGLGLRLIYFSYDVKMKEKGDIPEGYSVSREKKERFSLILESASTNQTSMYLCASFQNNEQFFGPGTRLTVL.

CDR3 protein: CASSPSGVVGGYTF. The CDR3 DNA reads TGTGCCAGCAGCCCCTCAGGGGTGGTAGGGGGCTACACCTTC. The V call is TRBV3-1 (or the pseudogene TRBV3-2), the J call TRBJ1-2, with D maybe TRBD1 (6 bases). Germline CDR1 reads LGHDT; CDR2 reads YNNKEL (reference sequence). This CDR3 is 14 amino acids long. V lost 4 bases to trimming and J lost 8 bases, with 17 bases between them.

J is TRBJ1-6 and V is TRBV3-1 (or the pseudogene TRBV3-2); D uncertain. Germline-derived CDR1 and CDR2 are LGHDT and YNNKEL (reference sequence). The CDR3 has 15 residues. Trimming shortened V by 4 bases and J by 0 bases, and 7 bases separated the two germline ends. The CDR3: CASSPADSYNSPLHF. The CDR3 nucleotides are TGTGCCAGCAGCCCCGCGGACTCCTATAATTCACCCCTCCACTTT.

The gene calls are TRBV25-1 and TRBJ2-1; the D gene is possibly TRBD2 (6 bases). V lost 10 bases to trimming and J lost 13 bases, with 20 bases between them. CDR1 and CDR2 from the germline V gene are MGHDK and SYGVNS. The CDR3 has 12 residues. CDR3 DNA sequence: TGTGCCATCCAACCCCCCGGGGACTCCCAGTTCTTC. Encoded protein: CAIQPPGDSQFF.

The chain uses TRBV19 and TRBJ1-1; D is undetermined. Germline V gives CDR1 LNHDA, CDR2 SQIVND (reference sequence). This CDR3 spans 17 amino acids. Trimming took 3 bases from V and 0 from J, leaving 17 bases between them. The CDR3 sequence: CASSIKAVPGLNTEAFF. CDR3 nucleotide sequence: TGTGCCAGTAGTATTAAGGCGGTTCCGGGATTGAACACTGAAGCTTTCTTT.

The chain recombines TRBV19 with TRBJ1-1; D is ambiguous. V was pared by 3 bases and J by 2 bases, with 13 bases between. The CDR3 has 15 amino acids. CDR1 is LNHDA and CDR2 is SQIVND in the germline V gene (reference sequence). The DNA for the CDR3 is TGTGCCAGTAGTATTCGGTCCTCCGCAAACACTGAAGCTTTCTTT. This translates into CASSIRSSANTEAFF.

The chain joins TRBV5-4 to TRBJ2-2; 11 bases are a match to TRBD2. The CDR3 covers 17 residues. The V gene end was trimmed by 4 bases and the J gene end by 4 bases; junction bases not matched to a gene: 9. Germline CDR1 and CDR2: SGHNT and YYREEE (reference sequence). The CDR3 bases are TGTGCCAGCAGCAGACCGACTAGCGGGGTTAGCACCGGGGAGCTGTTTTTT. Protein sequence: CASSRPTSGVSTGELFF.

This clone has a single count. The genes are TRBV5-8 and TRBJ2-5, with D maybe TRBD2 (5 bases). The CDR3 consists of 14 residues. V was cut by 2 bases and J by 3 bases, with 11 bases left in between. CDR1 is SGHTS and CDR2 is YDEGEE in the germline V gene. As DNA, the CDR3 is TGTGCCAGCAGCTTTCCCGGAGGAAAAGAGACCCAGTACTTC. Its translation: CASSFPGGKETQYF.

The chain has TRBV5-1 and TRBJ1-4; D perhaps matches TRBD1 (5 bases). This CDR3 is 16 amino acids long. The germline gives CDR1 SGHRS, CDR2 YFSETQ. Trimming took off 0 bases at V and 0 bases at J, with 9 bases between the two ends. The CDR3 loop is CASSLAVQATNEKLFF. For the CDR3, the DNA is TGCGCCAGCAGCTTGGCGGTACAGGCAACTAATGAAAAACTGTTTTTT.